This entry lists 2 T cell receptor beta chains sequenced from one sample in a study of blood T cells in healthy people across ages. Then a second PCR, running about 6 to 11 cycles, was carried out with a sample-barcoded 5' primer and a J-beta primer mix. TCRdb re-derived calls from the 5' RACE reads in MiXCR, one entry per CDR3 protein. The sample carries some 760,000 distinct CDR3 sequences, around a quarter recorded once. These data were also reused for a study on T cells of mothers and their children.

Sequenced: blood. These receptors originate from a boy aged 5-17 years in good health.

J is TRBJ2-5 and V is TRBV20-1, with TRBD2 matching over 11 bases. Germline V gives CDR1 DFQATT, CDR2 SNEGSKA (reference sequence). The length of the CDR3 is 13 residues. J was trimmed by 5 bases and V by 8 bases; bases with no gene match: 7. The CDR3 here is CSYLLAGVETQYF. CDR3 sequence (DNA): TGCAGTTACCTACTAGCGGGAGTGGAGACCCAGTACTTC.

There are a few counts of this clonotype. This sequence joins TRBV29-1 and TRBJ2-1; 7 positions match TRBD1. The CDR3 has 13 amino acids. The V segment lost 5 bases and the J segment 2 bases; nucleotides outside the gene matches: 3. The germline CDR1 and CDR2 sequences are SQVTM and ANQGSEA. The CDR3 reads CSVRQGAYNEQFF. In nucleotides, the CDR3 is TGCAGCGTTAGGCAGGGGGCCTACAATGAGCAGTTCTTC.